The T cell receptor beta chain described here comes from a study of esophageal squamous cell carcinoma under preoperative chemotherapy. Study at large: Both tumor-infiltrating lymphocytes and peripheral blood T cells had their TCR repertoires profiled. The study, taken as a whole, reports: Clonal contraction, more than amplification, hit abundant clones after paclitaxel-nedaplatin.

The sample's time point: before preoperative PTX-NDP chemotherapy. With 3 bases removed from V and 10 bases from J, the gap between germline ends came to 13 bases. Germline V gives CDR1 WSHSY, CDR2 SAAADI. The length of the CDR3 is 13 residues. A note on this clonotype: Its target is unknown.

Using its own MiXCR run on the PCR reads, TCRdb lists one record per CDR3 protein. Seen here are approximately 15,000 distinct CDR3 sequences, 60% observed once, and the top ten hold around 50%. Collection took place from a patient given preoperative chemotherapy. The origin of this receptor is a human donor with esophageal squamous cell carcinoma. The donor label of this sample is uncertain. The rearrangement links TRBV10-2 to TRBJ2-1; D unclear. CDR3 residues: CASSDTPINEQFF. DNA of the CDR3: TGCGCCAGCAGTGATACCCCAATAAACGAGCAGTTCTTC.